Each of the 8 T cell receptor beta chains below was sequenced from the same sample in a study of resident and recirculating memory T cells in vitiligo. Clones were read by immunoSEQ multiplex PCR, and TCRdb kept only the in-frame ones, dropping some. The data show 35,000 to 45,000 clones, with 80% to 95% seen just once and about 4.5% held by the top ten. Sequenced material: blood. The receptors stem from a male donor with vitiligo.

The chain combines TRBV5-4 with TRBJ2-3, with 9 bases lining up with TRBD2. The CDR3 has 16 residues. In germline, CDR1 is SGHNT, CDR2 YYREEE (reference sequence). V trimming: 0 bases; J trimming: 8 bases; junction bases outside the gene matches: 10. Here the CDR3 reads CASSLVVSGGYGTQYF. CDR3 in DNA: TGTGCCAGCAGCTTGGTCGTGAGCGGGGGGTATGGTACGCAGTATTTT. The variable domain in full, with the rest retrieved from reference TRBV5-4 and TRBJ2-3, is ETGVTQSPTHLIKTRGQQVTLRCSSQSGHNTVSWYQQALGQGPQFIFQYYREEENGRGNFPPRFSGLQFPNYSSELNVNALELDDSALYLCASSLVVSGGYGTQYFGPGTRLTVL.

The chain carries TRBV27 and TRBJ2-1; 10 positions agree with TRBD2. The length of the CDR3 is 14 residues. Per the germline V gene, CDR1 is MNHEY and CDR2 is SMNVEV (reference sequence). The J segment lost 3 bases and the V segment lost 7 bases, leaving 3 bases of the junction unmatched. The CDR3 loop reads CASKSGGDYNEQFF. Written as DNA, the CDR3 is TGTGCCAGCAAGAGCGGGGGGGACTACAATGAGCAGTTCTTC.

Written as DNA, the CDR3 is TGTGCCAGTAGTATTGAGATGAACACTGAAGCTTTCTTT. Encoded protein: CASSIEMNTEAFF. The chain uses TRBV19 and TRBJ1-1; no clear D. Germline V gene data show CDR1 as LNHDA and CDR2 as SQIVND (reference sequence). The V gene lost 3 bases and the J gene lost 0 bases, with 5 bases spanning the gap. The length of the CDR3 is 13 residues.

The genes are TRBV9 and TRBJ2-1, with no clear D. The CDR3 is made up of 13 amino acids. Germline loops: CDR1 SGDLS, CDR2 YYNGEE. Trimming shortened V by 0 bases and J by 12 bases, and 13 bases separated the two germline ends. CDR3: CASSVGSTGGQFF. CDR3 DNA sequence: TGTGCCAGCAGCGTAGGGTCTACTGGCGGGCAGTTCTTC.

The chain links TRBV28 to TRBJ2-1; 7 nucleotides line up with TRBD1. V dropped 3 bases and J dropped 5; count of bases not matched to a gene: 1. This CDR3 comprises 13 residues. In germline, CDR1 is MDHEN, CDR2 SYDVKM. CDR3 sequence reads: CASSFGTDNEQFF. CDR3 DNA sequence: TGTGCCAGCAGTTTTGGGACAGACAATGAGCAGTTCTTC.

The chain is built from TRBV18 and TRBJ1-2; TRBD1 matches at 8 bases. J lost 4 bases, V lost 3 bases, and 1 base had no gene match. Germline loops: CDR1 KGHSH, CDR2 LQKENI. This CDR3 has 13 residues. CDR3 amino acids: CASSPDRVYGYTF. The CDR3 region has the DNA TGTGCCAGCTCACCGGACAGGGTCTATGGCTACACCTTC. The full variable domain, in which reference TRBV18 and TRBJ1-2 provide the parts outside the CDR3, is NAGVMQNPRHLVRRRGQEARLRCSPMKGHSHVYWYRQLPEEGLKFMVYLQKENIIDESGMPKERFSAEFPKEGPSILRIQQVVRGDSAAYFCASSPDRVYGYTFGSGTRLTVV.

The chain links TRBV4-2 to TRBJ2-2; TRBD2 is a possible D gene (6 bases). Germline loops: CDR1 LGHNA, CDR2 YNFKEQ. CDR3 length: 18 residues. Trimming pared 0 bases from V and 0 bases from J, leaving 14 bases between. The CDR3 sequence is CASSQEGPTGANTGELFF. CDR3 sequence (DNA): TGTGCCAGCAGCCAAGAAGGCCCGACGGGGGCGAACACCGGGGAGCTGTTTTTT.

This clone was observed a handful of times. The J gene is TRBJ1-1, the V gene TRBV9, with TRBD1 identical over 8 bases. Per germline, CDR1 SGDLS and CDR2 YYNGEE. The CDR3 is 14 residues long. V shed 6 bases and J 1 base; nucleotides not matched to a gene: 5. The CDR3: CASTKTGANTEAFF. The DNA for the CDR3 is TGTGCCAGCACCAAGACAGGGGCGAACACTGAAGCTTTCTTT. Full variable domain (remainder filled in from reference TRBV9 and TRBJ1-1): DSGVTQTPKHLITATGQRVTLRCSPRSGDLSVYWYQQSLDQGLQFLIQYYNGEERAKGNILERFSAQQFPDLHSELNLSSLELGDSALYFCASTKTGANTEAFFGQGTRLTVV.